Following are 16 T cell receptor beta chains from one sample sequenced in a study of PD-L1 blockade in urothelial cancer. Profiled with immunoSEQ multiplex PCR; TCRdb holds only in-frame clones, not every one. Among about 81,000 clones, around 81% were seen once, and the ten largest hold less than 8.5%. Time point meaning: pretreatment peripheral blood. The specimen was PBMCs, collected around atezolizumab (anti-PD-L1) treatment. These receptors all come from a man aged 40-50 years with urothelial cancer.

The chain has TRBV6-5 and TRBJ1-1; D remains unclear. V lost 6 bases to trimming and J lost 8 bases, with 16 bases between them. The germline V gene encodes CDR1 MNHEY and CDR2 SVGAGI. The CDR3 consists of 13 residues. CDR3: CASRLPGNLEAFF. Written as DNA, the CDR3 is TGTGCCAGCAGACTCCCGGGAAACCTAGAAGCTTTCTTT.

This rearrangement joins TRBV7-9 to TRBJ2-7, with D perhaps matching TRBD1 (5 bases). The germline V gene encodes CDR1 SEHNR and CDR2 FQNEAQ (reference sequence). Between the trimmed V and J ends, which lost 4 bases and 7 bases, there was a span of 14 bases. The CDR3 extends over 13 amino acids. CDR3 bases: TGTGCCAGCAGCTCCGCCTTAGGGGCGGAGCAGTACTTC. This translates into CASSSALGAEQYF.

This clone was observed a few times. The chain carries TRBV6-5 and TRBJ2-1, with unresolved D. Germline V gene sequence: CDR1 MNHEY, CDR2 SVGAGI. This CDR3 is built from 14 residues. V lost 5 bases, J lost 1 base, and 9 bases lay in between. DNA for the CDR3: TGTGCCAGCAGTCTTCAGGTTTCCTACAATGAGCAGTTCTTC. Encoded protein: CASSLQVSYNEQFF.

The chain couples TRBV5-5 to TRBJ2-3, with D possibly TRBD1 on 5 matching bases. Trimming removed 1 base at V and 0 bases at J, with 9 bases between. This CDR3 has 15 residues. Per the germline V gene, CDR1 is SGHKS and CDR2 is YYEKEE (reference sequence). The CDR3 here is CASSLNQGSTDTQYF. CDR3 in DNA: TGTGCCAGCAGCTTGAATCAGGGAAGCACAGATACGCAGTATTTT. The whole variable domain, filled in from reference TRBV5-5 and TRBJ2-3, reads DAGVTQSPTHLIKTRGQQVTLRCSPISGHKSVSWYQQVLGQGPQFIFQYYEKEERGRGNFPDRFSARQFPNYSSELNVNALLLGDSALYLCASSLNQGSTDTQYFGPGTRLTVL.

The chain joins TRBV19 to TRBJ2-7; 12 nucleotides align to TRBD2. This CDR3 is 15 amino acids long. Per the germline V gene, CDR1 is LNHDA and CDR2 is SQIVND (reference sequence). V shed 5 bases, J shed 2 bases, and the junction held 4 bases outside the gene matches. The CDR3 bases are TGTGCCAGTAGTCTTCGACTAGCGGGAGCCTACGAGCAGTACTTC. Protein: CASSLRLAGAYEQYF.

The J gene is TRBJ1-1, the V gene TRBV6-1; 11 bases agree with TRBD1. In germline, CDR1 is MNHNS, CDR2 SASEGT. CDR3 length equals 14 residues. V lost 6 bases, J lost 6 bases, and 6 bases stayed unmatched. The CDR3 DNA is TGTGCCAGCAGGGGACAGGGGGGTATCGCTGAAGCTTTCTTT. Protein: CASRGQGGIAEAFF.

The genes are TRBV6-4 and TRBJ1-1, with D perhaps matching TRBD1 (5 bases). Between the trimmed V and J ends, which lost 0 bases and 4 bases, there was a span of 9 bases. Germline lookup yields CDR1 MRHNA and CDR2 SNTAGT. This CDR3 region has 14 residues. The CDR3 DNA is TGTGCCAGCAGTGACTCCAGCAGGGCCACTGAAGCTTTCTTT. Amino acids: CASSDSSRATEAFF.

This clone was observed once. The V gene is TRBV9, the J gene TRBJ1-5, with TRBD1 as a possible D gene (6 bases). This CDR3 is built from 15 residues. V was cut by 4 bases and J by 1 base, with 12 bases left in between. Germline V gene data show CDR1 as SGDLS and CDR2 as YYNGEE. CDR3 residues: CASSRGGESNQPQHF. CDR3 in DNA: TGTGCCAGCAGCAGAGGGGGAGAAAGCAATCAGCCCCAGCATTTT.

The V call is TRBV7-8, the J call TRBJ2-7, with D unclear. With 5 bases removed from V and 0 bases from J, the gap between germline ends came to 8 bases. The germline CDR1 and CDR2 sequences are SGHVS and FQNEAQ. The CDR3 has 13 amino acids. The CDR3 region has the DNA TGTGCCAGCAGCGACGACACCTCCTACGAGCAGTACTTC. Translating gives CASSDDTSYEQYF.

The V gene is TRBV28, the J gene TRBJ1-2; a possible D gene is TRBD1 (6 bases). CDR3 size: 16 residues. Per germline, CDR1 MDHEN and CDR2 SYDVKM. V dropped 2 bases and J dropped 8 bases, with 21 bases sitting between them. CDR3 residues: CASSLLSPSQGSGYTF. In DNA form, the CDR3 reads TGTGCCAGCAGTTTACTATCCCCTTCACAGGGCAGCGGCTACACCTTC.

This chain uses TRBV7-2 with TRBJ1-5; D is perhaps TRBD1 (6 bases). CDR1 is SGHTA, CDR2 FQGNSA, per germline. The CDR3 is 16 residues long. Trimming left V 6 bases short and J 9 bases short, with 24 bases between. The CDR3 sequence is CASSLNSRGGGPPQHF. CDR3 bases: TGTGCCAGCAGTTTAAACTCTAGGGGGGGTGGCCCGCCCCAGCATTTT.

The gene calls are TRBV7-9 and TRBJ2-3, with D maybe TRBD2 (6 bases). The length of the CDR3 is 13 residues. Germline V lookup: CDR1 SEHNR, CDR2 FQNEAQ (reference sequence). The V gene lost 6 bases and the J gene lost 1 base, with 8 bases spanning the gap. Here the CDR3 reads CASSSSGTDTQYF. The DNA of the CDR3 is TGTGCCAGCAGTTCTAGCGGCACAGATACGCAGTATTTT.

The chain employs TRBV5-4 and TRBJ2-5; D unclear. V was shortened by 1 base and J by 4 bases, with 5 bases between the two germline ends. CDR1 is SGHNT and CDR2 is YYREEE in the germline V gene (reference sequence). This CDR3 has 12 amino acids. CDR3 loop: CASSLSGETQYF. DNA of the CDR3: TGTGCCAGCAGCTTGTCGGGAGAGACCCAGTACTTC. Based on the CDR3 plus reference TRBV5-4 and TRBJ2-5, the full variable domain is ETGVTQSPTHLIKTRGQQVTLRCSSQSGHNTVSWYQQALGQGPQFIFQYYREEENGRGNFPPRFSGLQFPNYSSELNVNALELDDSALYLCASSLSGETQYFGPGTRLLVL.

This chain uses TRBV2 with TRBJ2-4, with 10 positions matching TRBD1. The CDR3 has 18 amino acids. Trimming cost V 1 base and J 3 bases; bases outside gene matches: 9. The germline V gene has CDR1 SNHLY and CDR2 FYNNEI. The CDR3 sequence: CASSEGTGGGRVKNIQYF. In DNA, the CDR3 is TGTGCCAGCAGTGAAGGGACAGGGGGAGGTCGAGTCAAAAACATTCAGTACTTC.

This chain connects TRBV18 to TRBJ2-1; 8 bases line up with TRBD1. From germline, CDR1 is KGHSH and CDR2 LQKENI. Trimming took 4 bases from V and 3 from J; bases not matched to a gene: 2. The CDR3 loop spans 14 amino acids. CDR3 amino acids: CASSRTGYYNEQFF. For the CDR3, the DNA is TGTGCCAGCTCACGGACAGGGTACTACAATGAGCAGTTCTTC.

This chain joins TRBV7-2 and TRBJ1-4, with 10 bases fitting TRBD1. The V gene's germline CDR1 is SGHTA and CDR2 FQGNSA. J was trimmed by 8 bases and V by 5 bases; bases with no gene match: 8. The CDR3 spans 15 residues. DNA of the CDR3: TGTGCCAGCAGCCGGGGGACAGGGGCACGCGAAAAACTGTTTTTT. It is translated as CASSRGTGAREKLFF.